The 29 T cell receptor beta chains below were found in one sample sequenced in a study of beta chain features in type 1 diabetes. The authors reverse transcribed all of the isolated RNA, so sequencing captured expressed TCRB transcripts. Measured with immunoSEQ multiplex PCR; TCRdb has only the in-frame clones, and not every one. The table includes 500,000 to 700,000 clones, around 16% detected once. The sample taken for sequencing was naive CD4+ T cells from blood. Receptors were obtained from a man aged 18 to 29 in good health.

This clone came up many times. The CDR3 loop is CSVGRDLKPLRGYTF. CDR3 nucleotide sequence: TGCAGCGTTGGAAGGGACCTAAAGCCTCTTCGTGGCTACACCTTC. The chain has TRBV29-1 and TRBJ1-2; maybe TRBD1 (5 bases). The CDR3 covers 15 residues. V dropped 4 bases and J dropped 7 bases, with 22 bases sitting between them. Germline CDR1 reads SQVTM; CDR2 reads ANQGSEA.

V gene TRBV7-6 combines with J gene TRBJ2-7; D is unclear. The CDR3 has 13 residues. Germline-derived CDR1 and CDR2 are SGHVS and FNYEAQ. Deletions cut 1 base from V and 3 bases from J, with 7 bases between. CDR3 DNA sequence: TGTGCCAGCAGCTTAGAGCAGCACTACGAGCAGTACTTC. It encodes CASSLEQHYEQYF.

The chain joins TRBV12-5 to TRBJ1-2; 7 bases agree with TRBD1. V trimming: 0 bases; J trimming: 7 bases; junction bases outside the gene matches: 8. The CDR3 extends over 15 amino acids. Germline CDR1 LGHNT, CDR2 FRNRAP. CDR3 protein: CASGLVGTGVPGYTF. The CDR3 nucleotides are TGTGCTAGTGGTTTGGTCGGAACAGGGGTGCCTGGCTACACCTTC.

This sequence joins TRBV10-3 and TRBJ2-1; 8 bases line up with TRBD1. This CDR3 is built from 16 residues. Germline loops: CDR1 ENHRY, CDR2 SYGVKD. V lost 6 bases, J lost 3 bases, and 10 bases stayed unmatched. The CDR3 region has the DNA TGTGCCATCAGCGCCGGACAGGGAAGGGGCTACAATGAGCAGTTCTTC. Its translation is CAISAGQGRGYNEQFF.

This clone was recorded a few times. CDR3 sequence: CASSPGRTSTDTQYF. DNA for the CDR3: TGTGCCAGCAGTCCCGGACGTACCAGCACAGATACGCAGTATTTT. This chain joins TRBV14 and TRBJ2-3; the D is unclear. CDR3 length: 15 amino acids. Germline CDR1 reads SGHDN; CDR2 reads FVKESK. V dropped 6 bases and J dropped 0 bases, with 13 bases sitting between them.

This clone has only a few counts. V gene TRBV30 combines with J gene TRBJ2-5; TRBD1 is a possible D gene (5 bases). Between the trimmed V and J ends, which lost 8 bases and 0 bases, there was a span of 19 bases. Germline V gene lookup returns CDR1 GTSNPN and CDR2 SVGIG (reference sequence). CDR3 size: 15 residues. The CDR3 bases are TGTGCCCAATCCGTAGGGGAACCGTACCAAGAGACCCAGTACTTC. Protein product: CAQSVGEPYQETQYF.

This clone was seen a few times. Other DNA sequences within the sample encode an identical CDR3. The rearrangement links TRBV15 to TRBJ1-2; D unclear. Germline CDR1 reads LNHNV; CDR2 reads YYDKDF (reference sequence). CDR3 length equals 13 residues. Deletions cut 0 bases from V and 8 bases from J, with 10 bases between. The CDR3 DNA is TGTGCCACCAGCAGAGATAGCCCATACGGCTACACCTTC. Translation: CATSRDSPYGYTF.

In this sample, this clone turned up a few times. This rearrangement joins TRBV10-3 to TRBJ1-1; a weak D match, TRBD1 (5 bases). The V end lost 5 bases, the J end lost 1 base, and 8 bases lay between the germline ends. There are 13 residues in the CDR3. Germline V lookup: CDR1 ENHRY, CDR2 SYGVKD. This CDR3 is CAISMDKNTEAFF. In DNA form, the CDR3 reads TGTGCCATCAGTATGGACAAGAACACTGAAGCTTTCTTT.

The chain is built from TRBV7-2 and TRBJ2-3; D is ambiguous. The CDR3 has 14 residues. Trimming left V 3 bases short and J 4 bases short, with 11 bases between. The germline CDR1 and CDR2 sequences are SGHTA and FQGNSA. CDR3 region: CASSFGLLADTQYF. CDR3 DNA sequence: TGTGCCAGCAGCTTTGGCCTATTGGCAGATACGCAGTATTTT.

This clone was seen only a few times. This chain links TRBV7-9 with TRBJ2-1; D remains ambiguous. This CDR3 is built from 16 residues. Germline V gene sequence: CDR1 SEHNR, CDR2 FQNEAQ (reference sequence). Trimming cost V 2 bases and J 4 bases, with 15 bases left between them. CDR3: CASSLRTLLTYNEQFF. The CDR3 bases are TGTGCCAGCAGCTTAAGAACCCTTCTCACGTACAATGAGCAGTTCTTC.

The table lists this clone with a few counts. This rearrangement joins TRBV7-9 to TRBJ2-5; 7 nucleotides line up with TRBD1. After removal of 3 bases from V and 5 bases from J, the junction contained 15 bases not matched to a gene. Per germline, CDR1 SEHNR and CDR2 FQNEAQ (reference sequence). The CDR3 is 17 residues long. The CDR3 DNA reads TGTGCCAGCAGCTTCGGAAAGGGGGCCGTTTCCCCGGAGACCCAGTACTTC. This encodes CASSFGKGAVSPETQYF.

Here the CDR3 reads CATNPGQLNTEAFF. CDR3 DNA sequence: TGTGCCACTAATCCGGGACAGCTAAACACTGAAGCTTTCTTT. V is TRBV25-1 and J is TRBJ1-1, with 7 bases that match TRBD1. This CDR3 is built from 14 residues. Looked up from germline, CDR1 is MGHDK and CDR2 is SYGVNS. J lost 2 bases, V lost 10 bases, and 10 bases had no gene match.

The sample holds a few counts of this clone. The chain recombines TRBV7-3 with TRBJ2-4; D may match TRBD1 or TRBD2 (5 bases each). V was pared by 0 bases and J by 6 bases, with 12 bases between. The CDR3 loop spans 15 amino acids. Germline assignment: CDR1 SGHTA and CDR2 FQGTGA. The CDR3 region is CASSLTGSQGNIQYF. The CDR3 DNA is TGTGCCAGCAGCTTAACAGGGAGCCAGGGAAACATTCAGTACTTC.

This clone was detected a few times. The genes are TRBV21-1 and TRBJ2-7; the table gives TRBD1 as D, unverified against the DNA. TRBV21-1 is a recognized pseudogene. CDR3 length: 16 amino acids. For the CDR3, the DNA is TGTGCCAGCAGCAAGCCGACAGGGGTGGAGGCCTACGAGCAGTACTTC. Its translation: CASSKPTGVEAYEQYF.

The rearrangement joins TRBV30 to TRBJ2-5; D is undetermined. The V end lost 4 bases, the J end lost 1 base, and 10 bases lay between the germline ends. Per germline, CDR1 GTSNPN and CDR2 SVGIG (reference sequence). The length of the CDR3 is 13 residues. In nucleotides, the CDR3 is TGTGCCTGGACGTGGCAGGCCCAAGAGACCCAGTACTTC. Translating gives CAWTWQAQETQYF.

V and J are TRBV7-3 and TRBJ1-2; TRBD1 agrees at 8 bases. The CDR3 loop spans 13 amino acids. V shed 3 bases, J shed 7 bases, and the junction held 4 bases outside the gene matches. The V gene's germline CDR1 is SGHTA and CDR2 FQGTGA. The DNA for the CDR3 is TGTGCCAGCAGCTTCGGACAGGGCAGTGGCTACACCTTC. Amino acids: CASSFGQGSGYTF.

The table lists this clone with a few counts. J is TRBJ1-5 and V is TRBV28; D not certain. CDR1 and CDR2 (germline): MDHEN, SYDVKM. The CDR3 runs to 13 residues. Deletions cut 4 bases from V and 10 bases from J, with 14 bases between. For the CDR3, the DNA is TGTGCCAGCAGTTCACCGCACGAGGCTCCCCAGCATTTT. Protein sequence: CASSSPHEAPQHF.

The chain employs TRBV4-3 and TRBJ2-7, with no clear D. This CDR3 comprises 13 residues. CDR1 LGHNA and CDR2 YSLEER come from the germline V gene. V was pared by 3 bases and J by 3 bases, with 9 bases between. The CDR3 region has the DNA TGCGCCAGCAGCCAGGTATACAGCTACGAGCAGTACTTC. Translated, it gives CASSQVYSYEQYF.

In this sample, this clone turned up a few times. This chain uses TRBV6-5 with TRBJ1-4; the D gene is possibly TRBD1 (6 bases). CDR3 length equals 15 residues. Germline V CDR1 and CDR2: MNHEY, SVGAGI. V was cut by 2 bases and J by 8 bases, with 15 bases left in between. CDR3 nucleotide sequence: TGTGCCAGCAGTTACGTCACAGGGATGGGGGAAAAACTGTTTTTT. Encoded protein: CASSYVTGMGEKLFF.

J is TRBJ1-5 and V is TRBV27; the D gene is possibly TRBD1 (6 bases). V was clipped by 3 bases and J by 7 bases, with 16 bases between them. The CDR3 has 15 amino acids. The germline CDR1 and CDR2 sequences are MNHEY and SMNVEV (reference sequence). The CDR3 nucleotides are TGTGCCAGCAGTTTCAGGGGCCAGCAGGGGCAGCCCCAGCATTTT. Translation: CASSFRGQQGQPQHF.

The table lists this clone with a few counts. This chain uses TRBV2 with TRBJ2-1; tentatively, D is TRBD1 (6 bases). This CDR3 is built from 15 residues. V was shortened by 7 bases and J by 0 bases, with 13 bases between the two germline ends. Germline CDR1 SNHLY, CDR2 FYNNEI. CDR3 sequence reads: CASTDRPSSYNEQFF. CDR3 sequence (DNA): TGTGCCAGCACTGACAGGCCGAGCTCCTACAATGAGCAGTTCTTC.

The sample holds a few counts of this clone. This chain links TRBV28 with TRBJ1-3, with TRBD1 matching over 10 bases. Looked up from germline, CDR1 is MDHEN and CDR2 is SYDVKM. The CDR3 totals 14 residues. After removal of 6 bases from V and 4 bases from J, the junction contained 3 bases not matched to a gene. CDR3 loop: CASRGTGAGNTIYF. CDR3 bases: TGTGCCAGCAGGGGGACAGGGGCCGGAAACACCATATATTTT.

The table lists this clone with a few counts. The chain recombines TRBV9 with TRBJ1-2; D is undetermined. V was cut by 0 bases and J by 7 bases, with 13 bases left in between. The CDR3 has 14 residues. CDR1 and CDR2 (germline): SGDLS, YYNGEE. CDR3: CASSVDRGPTGYTF. CDR3 nucleotides: TGTGCCAGCAGCGTAGACCGCGGACCTACTGGCTACACCTTC.

This CDR3 reads CAVKDRGGDYNEQFF. The CDR3 nucleotides are TGTGCCGTTAAGGACAGGGGAGGGGACTACAATGAGCAGTTCTTC. The chain is built from TRBV2 and TRBJ2-1, with 9 bases that match TRBD1. In germline, CDR1 is SNHLY, CDR2 FYNNEI. V dropped 11 bases and J dropped 3; count of bases not matched to a gene: 11. The CDR3 runs to 15 residues.

This clone occurred a few times. The chain has TRBV7-9 and TRBJ2-6, with 7 bases lining up with TRBD1. V was clipped by 5 bases and J by 0 bases; unmatched bases: 10. This CDR3 spans 18 amino acids. Per the germline V gene, CDR1 is SEHNR and CDR2 is FQNEAQ (reference sequence). This CDR3 reads CASSTWTGRNSGANVLTF. CDR3 DNA sequence: TGTGCCAGCAGCACGTGGACAGGCAGGAACTCTGGGGCCAACGTCCTGACTTTC.

The CDR3 loop is CATSPFPGNTEAFF. CDR3 in DNA: TGTGCCACCAGCCCCTTCCCGGGGAACACTGAAGCTTTCTTT. The chain recombines TRBV15 with TRBJ1-1; unclear D gene. In germline, CDR1 is LNHNV, CDR2 YYDKDF (reference sequence). The CDR3 totals 14 residues. V lost 5 bases and J 1 base, leaving 11 bases between the germline ends.

This clone showed up just a few times. The chain links TRBV9 to TRBJ2-3, with 8 bases that match TRBD2. The CDR3 runs to 15 residues. Germline CDR1 and CDR2: SGDLS and YYNGEE. V dropped 0 bases and J dropped 4; count of bases not matched to a gene: 4. CDR3 coding DNA: TGTGCCAGCAGCGTAGAGGCGGGGGGTGCAGATACGCAGTATTTT. Amino acid sequence: CASSVEAGGADTQYF.

In its sample, this clone was seen a few times. This chain links TRBV21-1 with TRBJ1-2. TRBV21-1 is classified as a pseudogene. CDR3 length equals 14 residues. CDR3 sequence: CASRPSKITYGYTF. The DNA of the CDR3 is TGTGCCAGCAGACCGTCGAAAATAACTTATGGCTACACCTTC.

This clone was seen only a few times. V usage is TRBV19 and J usage is TRBJ1-5; tentative D call: TRBD1 (5 bases). Germline V gives CDR1 LNHDA, CDR2 SQIVND (reference sequence). Trimming cost V 5 bases and J 0 bases, with 8 bases left between them. This CDR3 has 14 amino acids. CDR3 region: CASSPQDSNQPQHF. In DNA form, the CDR3 reads TGTGCCAGTAGTCCACAGGATAGCAATCAGCCCCAGCATTTT.